Detailed here is one T cell receptor (beta chain). Its antigen target is currently unknown. Per-nucleotide qualities are absent, and no much larger clonotype sits a single base away. Using the deep immunoSEQ assay, TCR CDR3 regions were amplified from genomic DNA by multiplex PCR. Extracted genomic DNA from each cell subset was spread evenly across all wells of several immunoSEQ 96-well plates, with each plate serving as a replicate. For sorted subsets, each replicate PCR was loaded with 200 ng genomic DNA, equivalent to some 27,000 T cell genomes. The purified libraries were quantified using a Qubit 3.0 fluorometer, sized with a Bioanalyzer 2100, and then quantified again using the KAPA Library Quantification kit. A separate single-read 150-cycle Illumina NextSeq 550 flow cell was used to sequence each immunoSEQ 96-well plate. Per the authors' processing: Because the immunoSEQ output held only junctional sequences and lacked quality scores, the filtering could not match the filtering applied to full-length reads. To assign V/J genes and CDR3, sequences were annotated against IMGT germline references using PyIR, a Python wrapper for IgBLAST v1.9. Any read was removed if the V/J assignment was weak (E-value above 1e-6), the CDR3 was missing, or the read contained stop codons, out-of-frame junctions, or ambiguous translated residues. V3J clonotypes were defined as sequences sharing the same inferred V gene, J gene, and CDR3 amino acid sequence. Percentage overlap between repertoires was calculated by dividing the number of shared unique clonotypes by the size of the smaller repertoire. RTK rarefaction, the Chao1 estimator, and Recon v2.1 estimates of unobserved clonotypes were used to assess repertoire richness. Generation probabilities were computed with OLGA for all TCRbeta clonotypes obtained by the gDNA method from several donors. As stored in TCRdb, this immuneACCESS dataset retains in-frame rearrangements with V and J assigned. A fraction of the clones does not appear; measured against another copy, unresolved V genes explain less than half of the discrepancy, and the remainder lacks a known reason. The D gene and trimming were derived from the DNA, and the V and J assignments and clone size from that table. This sample gives around 2.5 million clones in total; roughly 93% of them show up just once. The top ten clonotypes cover about 0.39% of the sample.

This record belongs to a study of shared clonotypes between healthy human individuals (dated by TCRdb to between 2020 and 2021). Study-level background: The cohort comprised two women and a few men aged 18 to 49 years. For each donor, three plates each were used for CD4 naive and CD4 memory, two plates were used for CD8 naive, and one plate was used for CD8 memory. To estimate repertoire size and how much clonotypes are shared between individuals, the study performed deep sequencing of blood TCR repertoires from five healthy adults. To increase sequencing depth and limit assay-specific biases, TCR repertoire library preparation and sequencing were carried out by different laboratories using diverse techniques. Between about 0.85 and 8.9 billion PBMCs per donor were obtained by leukapheresis. Points the paper makes about the study in general: The genetic and exposure-history diversity represented was limited by the small number of donors. Around 5.4% of naive CD4, more than 3% of naive CD8, about 2.4% of memory CD4, and 0.35% to 0.4% of memory CD8 clonotypes were shared across a handful of donors. Even with the large sequencing depth, rarefaction of the sorted-subset datasets indicated that sequencing was incomplete. Based on pairwise subsampling, the degree of clonotype sharing among donors was expected to be affected by sequencing depth. Higher generation probabilities were observed for clonotypes shared by all four sorted-subset donors than for non-shared clonotypes. Sampling was limited to blood, and TCR repertoires in tissue likely differ from TCR repertoires in blood. Estimated clonotype richness was generally larger for naive than for memory subsets.

Healthy HIV-negative adults with no recently reported acute infections or vaccinations were included as donors. Only Caucasian adults living in Nashville, Tennessee, USA were represented among the donors. CD4+ T cells were enriched by magnetic negative selection, after which naive cells were positively selected on CD45RA and the negative fraction was taken as the memory subset. Blood was collected by leukapheresis, and PBMCs were isolated by Ficoll-Histopaque density gradient centrifugation and then cryopreserved in liquid nitrogen vapor phase. Analytical flow cytometry was used to check the purity and quantity of each magnetically sorted T cell population. From each sorted fraction, genomic DNA was isolated and quantified by UV absorbance on a Nanodrop 2000c. The receptor was isolated from a man younger than 35 in good health. Some clones in this sample may be carry-over from other donors' samples. Material for sequencing was naive CD4+ T cells from PBMCs. Read against the paper, the sample's cell subset or site label means: CD45RA+ positively selected.

The CDR3 loop reads CASSSVAGGNYEQYF. The DNA sequence follows: TGTGCCAGCAGCTCGGTAGCGGGAGGAAACTACGAGCAGTACTTC. The V and J genes are TRBV7-2 and TRBJ2-7; the junction holds 10 bases that match TRBD2. After removal of 4 bases from V and 3 bases from J, the junction retains 6 bases not matched to a gene. Reading from cysteine to phenylalanine, the CDR3 counts 15 amino acids. Only the CDR3 DNA stays, 45 bases, in frame from base 1. The germline V gene supplies CDR1 SGHTA and CDR2 FQGNSA.